The 29 T cell receptor beta chains in this list originate from one sample, sequenced in a study of human T cells and chemical hapten exposure. Each CDR3 protein gets one entry after TCRdb re-called the RACE reads with MiXCR. The repertoire holds approximately 180,000 distinct CDR3 sequences, under 35% seen once, with just under 3% in the top ten. Documented time point: pre-sensitization, week 0. Noted treatment: therapeutic diphenylcyclopropenone sensitization with weekly scalp DPC. Sequencing used whole blood, obtained in connection with sensitization to the hapten diphenylcyclopropenone (DPC). These receptors came from a woman in her 30s with alopecia areata. Some clones in this sample may be carry-over from other donors' samples.

J is TRBJ1-1 and V is TRBV29-1; D remains unclear. CDR3 size: 12 residues. The germline V gene encodes CDR1 SQVTM and CDR2 ANQGSEA. V was shortened by 5 bases and J by 2 bases, with 9 bases between the two germline ends. The CDR3 protein is CSVYKANTEAFF. In DNA, the CDR3 is TGCAGCGTTTATAAGGCTAACACTGAAGCTTTCTTT.

Only a few counts were recorded for this clonotype. This rearrangement joins TRBV7-9 to TRBJ1-1, with D maybe TRBD1 (5 bases). Germline-derived CDR1 and CDR2 are SEHNR and FQNEAQ (reference sequence). V was shortened by 0 bases and J by 8 bases, with 16 bases between the two germline ends. This CDR3 spans 15 amino acids. Written as DNA, the CDR3 is TGTGCCAGCAGCTTAGCGGGGACTAGAAAAAGCGAAGCTTTCTTT. It translates to CASSLAGTRKSEAFF.

This chain uses TRBV5-1 with TRBJ2-1, with 14 positions matching TRBD2. The V gene's germline CDR1 is SGHRS and CDR2 YFSETQ. The CDR3 loop spans 19 amino acids. V lost 2 bases and J lost 0; bases outside the gene matches: 7. The CDR3 DNA reads TGCGCCAGCAGCTTAAGACTAGCGGGGGGGCTTAGCTCCTACAATGAGCAGTTCTTC. It is translated as CASSLRLAGGLSSYNEQFF.

This clonotype has at least ten counts. The rearrangement uses TRBV6-2 or TRBV6-3 and TRBJ2-3; D is ambiguous. V dropped 7 bases and J dropped 1 base, with 9 bases sitting between them. The CDR3 is 13 residues long. CDR1 and CDR2 (germline): MNHEY, SVGEGT. The CDR3, as DNA: TGTGCCAGCAAGGTCGGAGGCACAGATACGCAGTATTTT. Its protein is CASKVGGTDTQYF.

Only a few counts were recorded for this clonotype. CDR3 nucleotide sequence: TGCGCCAGCAGCGTCCGACAGGGCGACGAGCAGTACTTC. It is translated as CASSVRQGDEQYF. The rearrangement links TRBV5-1 to TRBJ2-7, with TRBD1 identical over 7 bases. With V trimmed by 4 bases and J by 5 bases, 6 bases remained unmatched. The CDR3 runs to 13 residues. Germline lookup yields CDR1 SGHRS and CDR2 YFSETQ.

J is TRBJ2-3 and V is TRBV5-1; D perhaps matches TRBD2 (5 bases). Trimming shortened V by 1 base and J by 4 bases, and 10 bases separated the two germline ends. Germline CDR1 SGHRS, CDR2 YFSETQ. This CDR3 contains 14 residues. In DNA, the CDR3 is TGCGCCAGCAGCTTGCAAGGGAGCTCAGATACGCAGTATTTT. Protein: CASSLQGSSDTQYF. The full variable domain, rest sourced from reference TRBV5-1 and TRBJ2-3, is KAGVTQTPRYLIKTRGQQVTLSCSPISGHRSVSWYQQTPGQGLQFLFEYFSETQRNKGNFPGRFSGRQFSNSRSEMNVSTLELGDSALYLCASSLQGSSDTQYFGPGTRLTVL.

This clonotype appeared a few times. The chain recombines TRBV4-2 with TRBJ2-7; D is unclear. This CDR3 comprises 16 residues. The V gene's germline CDR1 is LGHNA and CDR2 YNFKEQ. Trimming left V 1 base short and J 0 bases short, with 13 bases between. CDR3 nucleotides: TGTGCCAGCAGCCAAGTAAGGTTTTTAAGCTCCTACGAGCAGTACTTC. Its translation: CASSQVRFLSSYEQYF.

This clonotype was seen a handful of times. The chain is built from TRBV20-1 and TRBJ1-2, with 8 bases aligning to TRBD1. The CDR3 extends over 14 amino acids. V gave up 0 bases and J gave up 12 bases; unmatched junction bases: 12. The germline gives CDR1 DFQATT, CDR2 SNEGSKA (reference sequence). CDR3 region: CSARDDRGVGINTF. DNA for the CDR3: TGCAGTGCTAGAGACGACAGGGGAGTAGGTATCAACACCTTC.

A few counts support this clonotype. The chain carries TRBV5-1 and TRBJ2-3, with TRBD2 matching 7 bases. The CDR3 totals 16 residues. CDR1 is SGHRS and CDR2 is YFSETQ in the germline V gene. Germline trimming cut 5 bases from V and 1 base from J; bases unmatched to any gene: 10. DNA for the CDR3: TGCGCCAGCAGTTCTGGAGTACGGGGGGGCACAGATACGCAGTATTTT. Translating it yields CASSSGVRGGTDTQYF.

This clonotype was detected only a few times. The CDR3 DNA is TGTGCCAGCAGTGAAGCAGTAGCGAAGCCCTATGGCTACACCTTC. Amino acids: CASSEAVAKPYGYTF. The chain carries TRBV2 and TRBJ1-2, with unresolved D. The V end was cut by 0 bases, the J end by 4 bases, with 12 bases between. The CDR3 covers 15 residues. Germline V CDR1 and CDR2: SNHLY, FYNNEI.

This clonotype was seen only a few times. The chain couples TRBV11-2 to TRBJ2-7; 11 nucleotides agree with TRBD2. Germline V gene data show CDR1 as SGHAT and CDR2 as FQNNGV. J was trimmed by 6 bases and V by 7 bases; bases with no gene match: 14. CDR3 length: 16 amino acids. As DNA, the CDR3 is TGTGCCAGCACCCAAACCCAACTAGCGGGAGCCCGCGAGCAGTACTTC. Protein: CASTQTQLAGAREQYF. Full variable domain (outside the CDR3, taken from reference TRBV11-2 and TRBJ2-7): EAGVAQSPRYKIIEKRQSVAFWCNPISGHATLYWYQQILGQGPKLLIQFQNNGVVDDSQLPKDRFSAERLKGVDSTLKIQPAKLEDSAVYLCASTQTQLAGAREQYFGPGTRLTVT.

This chain joins TRBV5-1 and TRBJ1-1; TRBD1 might be the D (6 bases). V gave up 0 bases and J gave up 9 bases, with 15 bases separating them. The germline V gene has CDR1 SGHRS and CDR2 YFSETQ. The CDR3 runs to 14 residues. The CDR3 spells CASSLGTQGIKAFF. The CDR3 bases are TGCGCCAGCAGCTTGGGGACACAGGGAATCAAAGCTTTCTTT.

J is TRBJ1-1 and V is TRBV5-5; TRBD1 aligns across 8 bases. The CDR3 runs to 14 residues. V lost 5 bases to trimming and J lost 2 bases; unmatched junction nucleotides: 5. The germline CDR1 and CDR2 sequences are SGHKS and YYEKEE (reference sequence). CDR3 in DNA: TGTGCCAGCAGATTAACAGGGGGTAACACTGAAGCTTTCTTT. Translation gives CASRLTGGNTEAFF.

In its sample, this clonotype was seen a few times. This chain links TRBV29-1 with TRBJ2-2; a possible D gene is TRBD2 (5 bases). The CDR3 runs to 14 residues. The germline V and J ends were trimmed by 6 bases and 2 bases, with 13 bases remaining between them. Germline V gene sequence: CDR1 SQVTM, CDR2 ANQGSEA. The CDR3 coding sequence is TGCAGCGTCCGACTTGCGGGTAACACCGGGGAGCTGTTTTTT. Protein sequence: CSVRLAGNTGELFF.

V is TRBV29-1 and J is TRBJ1-4; 7 bases align to TRBD1. The CDR3 totals 13 residues. Looked up from germline, CDR1 is SQVTM and CDR2 is ANQGSEA. J gave up 5 bases and V 6 bases, and 6 bases lay outside the gene matches. The CDR3 protein is CSVRDSGNEKLFF. Here the CDR3 DNA reads TGCAGCGTGAGGGACAGCGGAAATGAAAAACTGTTTTTT.

There are a few counts of this clonotype. The rearrangement joins TRBV7-8 to TRBJ2-7, with D possibly TRBD2 on 6 matching bases. The CDR3 loop spans 15 amino acids. The germline V and J ends were trimmed by 5 bases and 4 bases, with 18 bases remaining between them. CDR1 SGHVS and CDR2 FQNEAQ come from the germline V gene. The CDR3 coding sequence is TGTGCCAGCAGCCTCAAACTAGCCACGGAGTACGAGCAGTACTTC. This encodes CASSLKLATEYEQYF.

This clonotype was recorded many times. The gene calls are TRBV12-3 or TRBV12-4 and TRBJ1-5; the D is unclear. CDR3 size: 15 residues. The germline V and J ends were trimmed by 2 bases and 0 bases, with 8 bases remaining between them. The DNA of the CDR3 is TGTGCCAGCAGTTTACTCGGAACTAGCAATCAGCCCCAGCATTTT. It specifies CASSLLGTSNQPQHF.

The rearrangement joins TRBV29-1 to TRBJ1-5; possible D gene TRBD1, 6 bases. V dropped 4 bases and J dropped 3 bases, with 13 bases sitting between them. Germline loops: CDR1 SQVTM, CDR2 ANQGSEA. CDR3 length: 14 residues. The CDR3 spells CSVASDSTNQPQHF. The CDR3, as DNA: TGCAGCGTTGCCTCGGACAGTACCAATCAGCCCCAGCATTTT.

The DNA for the CDR3 is TGCGCCAGCAGTCAGACTAGCGGGGTTTCTGGGGCCAACGTCCTGACTTTC. It encodes CASSQTSGVSGANVLTF. This chain links TRBV23-1 with TRBJ2-6; 11 positions match TRBD2. TRBV23-1 counts as an open reading frame of uncertain function. The J segment lost 1 base and the V segment lost 3 bases, leaving 2 bases of the junction unmatched. This CDR3 has 17 residues.

V is TRBV6-2 or TRBV6-3 and J is TRBJ1-1; D is perhaps TRBD1 (6 bases). V dropped 3 bases and J dropped 0 bases, with 8 bases sitting between them. The CDR3 has 14 residues. Looked up from germline, CDR1 is MNHEY and CDR2 is SVGEGT. CDR3 sequence (DNA): TGTGCCAGCAGTTATGGGACATTGAACACTGAAGCTTTCTTT. Protein product: CASSYGTLNTEAFF.

There are a few counts of this clonotype. This chain uses TRBV7-2 with TRBJ2-5; no definite D call. Per the germline V gene, CDR1 is SGHTA and CDR2 is FQGNSA. CDR3 length: 12 residues. Trimming pared 5 bases from V and 6 bases from J, leaving 10 bases between. Here the CDR3 reads CASSNPAQTQYF. In DNA, the CDR3 is TGTGCCAGCAGCAACCCCGCCCAGACCCAGTACTTC. Complete variable domain (other parts from reference TRBV7-2 and TRBJ2-5): GAGVSQSPSNKVTEKGKDVELRCDPISGHTALYWYRQSLGQGLEFLIYFQGNSAPDKSGLPSDRFSAERTGGSVSTLTIQRTQQEDSAVYLCASSNPAQTQYFGPGTRLLVL.

The gene calls are TRBV6-2 or TRBV6-3 and TRBJ2-4; tentative D call: TRBD1 (6 bases). Germline V gives CDR1 MNHEY, CDR2 SVGEGT. Between the trimmed V and J ends, which lost 9 bases and 0 bases, there was a span of 21 bases. The CDR3 is 17 residues long. CDR3 region: CARGWRTEILAKNIQYF. The CDR3 bases are TGTGCCAGAGGGTGGCGGACAGAAATTTTAGCCAAAAACATTCAGTACTTC.

This clonotype was seen repeatedly, ten times or more. V is TRBV27 and J is TRBJ1-5; D call uncertain. CDR1 is MNHEY and CDR2 is SMNVEV in the germline V gene (reference sequence). V lost 5 bases, J lost 0 bases, and 17 bases lay in between. The CDR3 spans 17 residues. Here the CDR3 DNA reads TGTGCCAGCAGTCCGTACCGGACGGCGAATAGCAATCAGCCCCAGCATTTT. Its translation is CASSPYRTANSNQPQHF.

This clonotype was seen a handful of times. The chain employs TRBV3-1 and TRBJ2-1, with TRBD2 matching over 10 bases. The germline V gene encodes CDR1 LGHDT and CDR2 YNNKEL (reference sequence). V dropped 6 bases and J dropped 0; count of bases not matched to a gene: 2. This CDR3 has 15 residues. CDR3 DNA: TGTGCCAGCAGAAGACTAGCGGGCTCCTACAATGAGCAGTTCTTC. Amino acids: CASRRLAGSYNEQFF.

This clonotype was seen a few times. The chain combines TRBV4-2 with TRBJ2-2; D might be TRBD2 (7 bases). Germline V gene lookup returns CDR1 LGHNA and CDR2 YNFKEQ. Trimming shortened V by 1 base and J by 4 bases, and 13 bases separated the two germline ends. The CDR3 is made up of 16 amino acids. As DNA, the CDR3 is TGTGCCAGCAGCCAAGGGGGGGGCAGTATCACCGGGGAGCTGTTTTTT. It is translated as CASSQGGGSITGELFF.

This clonotype came up a few times. The gene calls are TRBV28 and TRBJ2-3; D is possibly TRBD2 (5 bases). This CDR3 comprises 14 residues. The ends were cut back, 3 bases at V and 1 base at J, with 8 bases in the middle. CDR1 is MDHEN and CDR2 is SYDVKM in the germline V gene. In DNA form, the CDR3 reads TGTGCCAGCAGTTTTGGGAGCGGCACAGATACGCAGTATTTT. Amino acid sequence: CASSFGSGTDTQYF.

The V gene is TRBV19, the J gene TRBJ2-5; D ambiguous. Per the germline V gene, CDR1 is LNHDA and CDR2 is SQIVND (reference sequence). This CDR3 contains 15 residues. The ends were cut back, 9 bases at V and 2 bases at J, with 19 bases in the middle. The CDR3 DNA sequence: TGTGCCAGGCCGAAGACCCGCGAGTGGCAAGAGACCCAGTACTTC. This translates into CARPKTREWQETQYF.

This clonotype turned up a few times. The rearrangement joins TRBV7-2 to TRBJ2-5; 12 bases agree with TRBD2. The CDR3 has 15 residues. CDR1 SGHTA and CDR2 FQGNSA come from the germline V gene. V shed 3 bases and J 5 bases; nucleotides not matched to a gene: 4. The CDR3 DNA sequence: TGTGCCAGCAGCTTGGGACTAGCGGGTCCCGAGACCCAGTACTTC. Its translation is CASSLGLAGPETQYF.

This sequence joins TRBV28 and TRBJ2-1, with 7 bases identical to TRBD2. Germline V gene lookup returns CDR1 MDHEN and CDR2 SYDVKM. J lost 9 bases, V lost 5 bases, and 13 bases had no gene match. The CDR3 is made up of 15 amino acids. In DNA, the CDR3 is TGTGCCAGCAGTGACGGGAGGTGGGATTTCGGTGAGCAGTTCTTC. Its translation: CASSDGRWDFGEQFF.